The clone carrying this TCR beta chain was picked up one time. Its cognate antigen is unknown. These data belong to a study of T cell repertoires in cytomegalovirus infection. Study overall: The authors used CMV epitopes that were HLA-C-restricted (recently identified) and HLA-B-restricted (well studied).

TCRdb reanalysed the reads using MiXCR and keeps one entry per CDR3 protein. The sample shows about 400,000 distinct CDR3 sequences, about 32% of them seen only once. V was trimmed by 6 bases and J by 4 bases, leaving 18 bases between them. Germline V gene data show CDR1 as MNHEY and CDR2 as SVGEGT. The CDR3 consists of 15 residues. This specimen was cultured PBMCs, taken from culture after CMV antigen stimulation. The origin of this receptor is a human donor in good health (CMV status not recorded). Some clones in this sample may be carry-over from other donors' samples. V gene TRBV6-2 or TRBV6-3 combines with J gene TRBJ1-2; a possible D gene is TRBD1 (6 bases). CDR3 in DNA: TGTGCCAGCAGAAGATCCACGGGACACCTCTATGGCTACACCTTC. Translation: CASRRSTGHLYGYTF.